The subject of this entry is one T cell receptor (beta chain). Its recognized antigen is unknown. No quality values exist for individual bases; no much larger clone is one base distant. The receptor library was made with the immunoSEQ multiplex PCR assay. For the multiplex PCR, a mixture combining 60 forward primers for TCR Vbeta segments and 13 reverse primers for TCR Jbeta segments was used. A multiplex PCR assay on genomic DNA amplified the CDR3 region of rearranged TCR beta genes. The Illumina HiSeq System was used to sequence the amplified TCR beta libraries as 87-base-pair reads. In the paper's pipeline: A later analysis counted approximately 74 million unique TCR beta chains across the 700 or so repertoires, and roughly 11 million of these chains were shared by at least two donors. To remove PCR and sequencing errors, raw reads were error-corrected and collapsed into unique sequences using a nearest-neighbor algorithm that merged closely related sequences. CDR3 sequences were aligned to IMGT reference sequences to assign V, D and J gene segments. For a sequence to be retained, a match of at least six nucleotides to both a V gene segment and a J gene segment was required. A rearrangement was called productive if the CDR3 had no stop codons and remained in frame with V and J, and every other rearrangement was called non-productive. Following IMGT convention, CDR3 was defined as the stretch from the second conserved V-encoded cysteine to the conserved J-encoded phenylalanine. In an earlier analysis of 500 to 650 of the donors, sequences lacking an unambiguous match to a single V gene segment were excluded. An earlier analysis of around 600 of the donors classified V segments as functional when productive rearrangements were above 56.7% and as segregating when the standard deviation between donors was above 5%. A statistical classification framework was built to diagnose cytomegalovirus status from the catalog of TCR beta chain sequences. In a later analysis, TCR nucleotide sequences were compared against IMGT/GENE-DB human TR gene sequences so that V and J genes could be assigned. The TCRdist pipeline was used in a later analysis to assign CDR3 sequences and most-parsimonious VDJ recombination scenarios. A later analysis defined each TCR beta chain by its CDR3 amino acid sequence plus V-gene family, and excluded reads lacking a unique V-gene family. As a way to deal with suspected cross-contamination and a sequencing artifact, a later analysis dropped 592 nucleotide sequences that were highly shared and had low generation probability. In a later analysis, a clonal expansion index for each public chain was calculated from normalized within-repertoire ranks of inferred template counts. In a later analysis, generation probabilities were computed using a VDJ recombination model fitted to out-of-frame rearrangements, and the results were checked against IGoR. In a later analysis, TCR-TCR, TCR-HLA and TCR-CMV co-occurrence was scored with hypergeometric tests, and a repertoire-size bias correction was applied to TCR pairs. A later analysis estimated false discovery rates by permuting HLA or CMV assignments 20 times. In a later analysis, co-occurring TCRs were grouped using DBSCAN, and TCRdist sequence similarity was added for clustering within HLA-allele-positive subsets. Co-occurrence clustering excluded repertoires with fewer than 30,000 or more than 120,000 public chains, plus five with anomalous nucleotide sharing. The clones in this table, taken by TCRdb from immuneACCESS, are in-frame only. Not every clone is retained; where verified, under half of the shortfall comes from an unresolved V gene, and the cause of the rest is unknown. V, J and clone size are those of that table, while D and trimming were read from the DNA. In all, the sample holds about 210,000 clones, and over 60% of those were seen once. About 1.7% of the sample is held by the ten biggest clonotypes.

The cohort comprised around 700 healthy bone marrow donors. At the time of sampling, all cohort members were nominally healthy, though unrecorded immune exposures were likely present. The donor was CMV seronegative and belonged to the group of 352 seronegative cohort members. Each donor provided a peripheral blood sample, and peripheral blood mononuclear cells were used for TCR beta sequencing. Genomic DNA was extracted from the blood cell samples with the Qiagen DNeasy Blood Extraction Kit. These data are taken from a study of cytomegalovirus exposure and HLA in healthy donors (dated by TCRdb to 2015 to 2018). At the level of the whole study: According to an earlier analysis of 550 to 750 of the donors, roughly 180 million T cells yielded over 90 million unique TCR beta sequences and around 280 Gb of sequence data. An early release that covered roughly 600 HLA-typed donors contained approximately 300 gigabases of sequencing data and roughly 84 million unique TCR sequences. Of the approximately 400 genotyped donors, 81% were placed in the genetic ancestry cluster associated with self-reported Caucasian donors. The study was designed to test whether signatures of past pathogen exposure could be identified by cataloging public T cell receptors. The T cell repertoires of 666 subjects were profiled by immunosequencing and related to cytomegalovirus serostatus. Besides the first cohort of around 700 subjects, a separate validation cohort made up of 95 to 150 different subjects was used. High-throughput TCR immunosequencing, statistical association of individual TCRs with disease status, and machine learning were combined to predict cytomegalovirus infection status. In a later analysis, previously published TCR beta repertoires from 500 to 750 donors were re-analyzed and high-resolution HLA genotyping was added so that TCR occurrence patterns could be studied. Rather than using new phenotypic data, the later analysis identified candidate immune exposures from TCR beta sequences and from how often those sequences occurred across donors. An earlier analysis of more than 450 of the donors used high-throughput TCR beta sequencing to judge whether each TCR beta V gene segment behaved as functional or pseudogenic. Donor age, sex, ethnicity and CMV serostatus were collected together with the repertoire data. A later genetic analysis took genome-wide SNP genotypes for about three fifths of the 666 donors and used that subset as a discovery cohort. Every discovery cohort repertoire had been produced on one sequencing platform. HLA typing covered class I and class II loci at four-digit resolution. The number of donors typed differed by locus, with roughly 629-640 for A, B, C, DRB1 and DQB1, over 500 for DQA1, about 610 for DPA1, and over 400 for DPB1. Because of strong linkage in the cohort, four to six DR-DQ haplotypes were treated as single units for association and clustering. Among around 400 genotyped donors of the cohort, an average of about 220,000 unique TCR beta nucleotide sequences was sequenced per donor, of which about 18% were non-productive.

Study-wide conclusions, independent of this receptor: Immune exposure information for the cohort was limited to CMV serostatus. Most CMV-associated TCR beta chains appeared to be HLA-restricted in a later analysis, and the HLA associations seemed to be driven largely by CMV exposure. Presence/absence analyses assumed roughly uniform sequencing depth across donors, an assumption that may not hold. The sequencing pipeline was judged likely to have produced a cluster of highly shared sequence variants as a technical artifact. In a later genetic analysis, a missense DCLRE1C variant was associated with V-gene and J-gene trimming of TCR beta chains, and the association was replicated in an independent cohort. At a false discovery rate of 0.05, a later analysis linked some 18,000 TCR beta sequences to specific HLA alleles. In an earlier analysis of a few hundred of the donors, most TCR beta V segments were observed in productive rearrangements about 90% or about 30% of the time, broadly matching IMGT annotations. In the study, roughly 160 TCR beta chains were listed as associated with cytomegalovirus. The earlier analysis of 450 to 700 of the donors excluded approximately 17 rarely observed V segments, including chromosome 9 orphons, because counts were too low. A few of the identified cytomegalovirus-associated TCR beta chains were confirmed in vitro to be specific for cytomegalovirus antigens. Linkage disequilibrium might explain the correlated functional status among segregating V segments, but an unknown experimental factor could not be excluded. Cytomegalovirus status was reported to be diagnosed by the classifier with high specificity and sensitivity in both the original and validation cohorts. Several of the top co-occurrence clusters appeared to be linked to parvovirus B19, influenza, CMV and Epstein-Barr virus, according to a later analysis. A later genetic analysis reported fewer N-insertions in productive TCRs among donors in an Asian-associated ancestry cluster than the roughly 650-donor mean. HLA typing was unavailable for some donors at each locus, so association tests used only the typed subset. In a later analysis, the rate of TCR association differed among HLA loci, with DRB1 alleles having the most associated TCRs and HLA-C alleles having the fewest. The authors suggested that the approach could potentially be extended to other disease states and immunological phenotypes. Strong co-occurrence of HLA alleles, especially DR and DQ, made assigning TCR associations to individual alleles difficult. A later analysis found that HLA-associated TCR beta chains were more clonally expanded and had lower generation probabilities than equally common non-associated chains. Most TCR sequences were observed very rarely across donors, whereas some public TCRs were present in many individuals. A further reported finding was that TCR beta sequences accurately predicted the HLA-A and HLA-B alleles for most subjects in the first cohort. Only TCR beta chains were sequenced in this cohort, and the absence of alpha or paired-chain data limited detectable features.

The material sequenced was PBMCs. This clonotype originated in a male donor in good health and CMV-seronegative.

The DNA sequence reads TGCGCCAGCAGCTGGACAGGGGGATCTTGGTTCTTC. Protein translation: CASSWTGGSWFF. The sequence joins TRBV5-1 to TRBJ2-1; TRBD1 lines up with 10 middle nucleotides. V is cut back by 3 bases and J by 15 bases, with 6 bases in the junction unmatched. Based on the germline V gene, the CDR1 and CDR2 sequences are SGHRS and YFSETQ. The CDR3 runs 12 residues from the cysteine to the phenylalanine. This entry keeps only the CDR3 DNA: 36 bases, framed from base 1.